This T cell receptor (beta chain) was profiled in a study of control samples from healthy donors and cancer patients. V gave up 5 bases and J gave up 1 base, with 5 bases separating them. Germline CDR1 is MNHEY and CDR2 is SVGEGT. This CDR3 region has 13 residues. Measured with immunoSEQ multiplex PCR; TCRdb has only the in-frame clones, and not every one. The table records about 61,000 clones, roughly 90% of them present only once. This chain connects TRBV6-2 or TRBV6-3 to TRBJ2-2; D gene uncertain. The sequence came from a man in his sixties with colorectal cancer. The sequencing sample was made of PBMCs. As DNA, the CDR3 is TGTGCCAGCAGTCAGCGGAACACCGGGGAGCTGTTTTTT. The encoded protein is CASSQRNTGELFF.